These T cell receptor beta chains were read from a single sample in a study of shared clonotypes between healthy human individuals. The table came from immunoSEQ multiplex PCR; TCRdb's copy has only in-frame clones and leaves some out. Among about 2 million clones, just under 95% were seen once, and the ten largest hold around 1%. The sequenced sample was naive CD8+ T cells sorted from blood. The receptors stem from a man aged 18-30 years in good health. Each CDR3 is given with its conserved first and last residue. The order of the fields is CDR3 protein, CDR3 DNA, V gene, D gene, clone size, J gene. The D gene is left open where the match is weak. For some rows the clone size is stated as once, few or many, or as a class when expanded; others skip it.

CDR3: CASSQGGEQYF
DNA: TGTGCCAGCAGCCAGGGGGGGGAGCAGTACTTC
V: TRBV14
D: TRBD2
size: -
J: TRBJ2-7

CDR3: CASSSGGSQFF
DNA: TGTGCCAGCAGCAGCGGTGGGTCGCAGTTCTTC
V: TRBV7-8
D: -
size: once
J: TRBJ2-1

CDR3: CASRSEQQETQYF
DNA: TGCGCCAGCAGGTCGGAGCAACAAGAGACCCAGTACTTC
V: TRBV5-1
D: -
size: -
J: TRBJ2-5

CDR3: CASSLGAEEFTDTQYF
DNA: TGTGCCAGCAGCTTAGGGGCGGAGGAGTTCACAGATACGCAGTATTTT
V: TRBV7-9
D: -
size: -
J: TRBJ2-3

CDR3: CASSFVKVQGTSDTQYF
DNA: TGTGCCAGCAGTTTCGTGAAAGTACAGGGGACGTCAGATACGCAGTATTTT
V: TRBV27
D: TRBD1
size: -
J: TRBJ2-3

CDR3: CASSLGPSANYGYTF
DNA: TGTGCCAGCAGTTTAGGACCGTCGGCTAACTATGGCTACACCTTC
V: TRBV7-9
D: -
size: -
J: TRBJ1-2

CDR3: CASSPGHRKMENTGELFF
DNA: TGTGCCAGTAGTCCCGGACATCGGAAAATGGAAAACACCGGGGAGCTGTTTTTT
V: TRBV19
D: -
size: -
J: TRBJ2-2

CDR3: CASSLGRDGQETQYF
DNA: TGTGCCAGCAGTTTGGGCAGGGACGGGCAAGAGACCCAGTACTTC
V: TRBV27
D: -
size: -
J: TRBJ2-5

CDR3: CASQTGTASYEQYF
DNA: TGTGCCAGCCAAACCGGGACAGCCTCCTACGAGCAGTACTTC
V: TRBV27
D: TRBD1
size: -
J: TRBJ2-7

CDR3: CASTGWMGAGANVLTF
DNA: TGTGCCAGCACCGGATGGATGGGGGCTGGGGCCAACGTCCTGACTTTC
V: TRBV13
D: -
size: -
J: TRBJ2-6

CDR3: CASSTRTGDTEAFF
DNA: TGCGCCAGCAGCACCCGGACAGGGGACACTGAAGCTTTCTTT
V: TRBV4-1
D: TRBD1
size: -
J: TRBJ1-1

CDR3: CASSQEGNFYYEQYF
DNA: TGCGCCAGCAGCCAAGAAGGCAATTTCTACTACGAGCAGTACTTC
V: TRBV4-1
D: -
size: -
J: TRBJ2-7

CDR3: CASSLAGVEETQYF
DNA: TGTGCCAGCAGCTTAGCGGGAGTCGAGGAGACCCAGTACTTC
V: TRBV7-8
D: -
size: -
J: TRBJ2-5

CDR3: CASSAGLIPWKQYF
DNA: TGTGCCAGCAGCGCCGGACTAATTCCTTGGAAGCAGTACTTC
V: TRBV5-6
D: -
size: -
J: TRBJ2-7

CDR3: CAINIGSENTEAFF
DNA: TGTGCCATCAACATAGGGAGTGAGAACACTGAAGCTTTCTTT
V: TRBV10-3
D: -
size: -
J: TRBJ1-1

CDR3: CASSQESTGSYGYTF
DNA: TGTGCCAGCAGCCAAGAATCCACGGGGAGCTATGGCTACACCTTC
V: TRBV4-2
D: -
size: -
J: TRBJ1-2

CDR3: CASSSTGGYGYTF
DNA: TGTGCCAGCAGCTCGACAGGGGGGTATGGCTACACCTTC
V: TRBV7-8
D: TRBD1
size: -
J: TRBJ1-2

CDR3: CASGHQNTEAFF
DNA: TGTGCCAGTGGACACCAGAACACTGAAGCTTTCTTT
V: TRBV19
D: -
size: -
J: TRBJ1-1

CDR3: CASSLTILGSGELFF
DNA: TGTGCCAGCAGCCTAACCATACTGGGTAGCGGGGAGCTGTTTTTT
V: TRBV5-4
D: -
size: -
J: TRBJ2-2

CDR3: CASSYSTGSTDTQYF
DNA: TGTGCCAGCAGTTACTCGACCGGTAGCACAGATACGCAGTATTTT
V: TRBV6-6
D: -
size: -
J: TRBJ2-3

CDR3: CASSPLVTDTQYF
DNA: TGTGCCAGCAGTCCCCTGGTGACAGATACGCAGTATTTT
V: TRBV7-9
D: -
size: -
J: TRBJ2-3

CDR3: CASSYWTGGEKLFF
DNA: TGTGCCAGCAGCTATTGGACAGGGGGTGAAAAACTGTTTTTT
V: TRBV13
D: TRBD1
size: -
J: TRBJ1-4

CDR3: CASSLDLPSGSYEQYF
DNA: TGTGCCAGCAGCTTAGATCTTCCCAGCGGGAGTTACGAGCAGTACTTC
V: TRBV11-2
D: TRBD2
size: -
J: TRBJ2-7

CDR3: CASTLAGTGSTDTQYF
DNA: TGTGCCAGCACCTTAGCCGGGACAGGGAGCACAGATACGCAGTATTTT
V: TRBV11-1
D: TRBD1
size: -
J: TRBJ2-3

CDR3: CAWGLTTQYF
DNA: TGTGCCTGGGGACTAACTACGCAGTATTTT
V: TRBV30
D: -
size: -
J: TRBJ2-3

CDR3: CASTPGLASSYEQYF
DNA: TGTGCCAGCACCCCGGGACTAGCGTCCTCCTACGAGCAGTACTTC
V: TRBV6-6
D: TRBD2
size: -
J: TRBJ2-7

CDR3: CASSVNGPYEQYF
DNA: TGTGCCAGCAGTGTTAACGGACCATACGAGCAGTACTTC
V: TRBV6-1
D: -
size: -
J: TRBJ2-7

CDR3: CASWGLVGSGTQYF
DNA: TGTGCCAGCTGGGGACTTGTCGGCTCTGGTACGCAGTATTTT
V: TRBV28
D: -
size: -
J: TRBJ2-3

CDR3: CASGGAPSYNEQFF
DNA: TGTGCCAGCGGGGGGGCCCCCTCCTACAATGAGCAGTTCTTC
V: TRBV11-2
D: -
size: -
J: TRBJ2-1

CDR3: CASSSPGGRMDEQFF
DNA: TGCGCCAGCAGCTCCCCCGGGGGGCGAATGGATGAGCAGTTCTTC
V: TRBV5-1
D: -
size: -
J: TRBJ2-1

CDR3: CASSYWDRTDTQYF
DNA: TGTGCCAGCAGTTATTGGGACAGGACAGATACGCAGTATTTT
V: TRBV6-5
D: TRBD1
size: -
J: TRBJ2-3

CDR3: CASSQVSGGATDTQYF
DNA: TGCGCCAGCAGCCAAGTCAGCGGGGGGGCAACAGATACGCAGTATTTT
V: TRBV4-1
D: TRBD2
size: -
J: TRBJ2-3

CDR3: CATSRDPSGYGYTF
DNA: TGTGCCACCAGCAGAGATCCCAGTGGCTATGGCTACACCTTC
V: TRBV15
D: -
size: -
J: TRBJ1-2

CDR3: CASSLGGPSYEQYF
DNA: TGTGCCAGCAGTTTGGGCGGTCCCTCCTACGAGCAGTACTTC
V: TRBV27
D: -
size: few
J: TRBJ2-7

CDR3: CASSRTGTGETQYF
DNA: TGTGCCAGCAGCCGTACCGGGACAGGAGAGACCCAGTACTTC
V: TRBV7-3
D: TRBD1
size: -
J: TRBJ2-5

CDR3: CASSLVGSGDTQYF
DNA: TGTGCCAGCAGCTTAGTAGGGAGTGGAGATACGCAGTATTTT
V: TRBV7-9
D: -
size: -
J: TRBJ2-3

CDR3: CSVEGDYGYTF
DNA: TGCAGCGTTGAAGGTGACTATGGCTACACCTTC
V: TRBV29-1
D: -
size: once
J: TRBJ1-2

CDR3: CASSTLAGVTGELFF
DNA: TGTGCCAGTAGTACCCTAGCGGGAGTCACCGGGGAGCTGTTTTTT
V: TRBV19
D: TRBD2
size: -
J: TRBJ2-2

CDR3: CASSAGISGNTIYF
DNA: TGTGCCAGCAGCGCAGGGATCTCTGGAAACACCATATATTTT
V: TRBV9
D: -
size: -
J: TRBJ1-3

CDR3: CSVEELGGYTF
DNA: TGCAGCGTTGAGGAGTTGGGTGGCTACACCTTC
V: TRBV29-1
D: -
size: -
J: TRBJ1-2

CDR3: CASSYTQTGAGELFF
DNA: TGTGCCAGCAGTTACACACAAACAGGGGCCGGGGAGCTGTTTTTT
V: TRBV6-5
D: TRBD1
size: -
J: TRBJ2-2

CDR3: CASSLLGQSEAFF
DNA: TGTGCCAGCAGCTTGCTCGGACAGAGTGAAGCTTTCTTT
V: TRBV7-8
D: -
size: -
J: TRBJ1-1

CDR3: CASSPHGRGIISYEQYF
DNA: TGCGCCAGCAGCCCTCATGGGAGAGGCATTATCTCCTACGAGCAGTACTTC
V: TRBV4-1
D: -
size: -
J: TRBJ2-7

CDR3: CASSWDRGSEKLFF
DNA: TGTGCCAGCAGCTGGGACAGGGGGTCTGAAAAACTGTTTTTT
V: TRBV5-6
D: TRBD1
size: -
J: TRBJ1-4

CDR3: CASSLETPPAYEQYF
DNA: TGTGCCAGCAGCTTGGAGACACCTCCGGCCTACGAGCAGTACTTC
V: TRBV7-6
D: -
size: -
J: TRBJ2-7

CDR3: CASSLGQQETQYF
DNA: TGTGCCAGCAGTTTAGGGCAGCAAGAGACCCAGTACTTC
V: TRBV27
D: -
size: -
J: TRBJ2-5

CDR3: CSVDVGQQMNTEAFF
DNA: TGCAGCGTTGACGTAGGACAGCAGATGAACACTGAAGCTTTCTTT
V: TRBV29-1
D: -
size: -
J: TRBJ1-1

CDR3: CASSQKDSYEQYF
DNA: TGCGCCAGCAGCCAAAAGGACTCCTACGAGCAGTACTTC
V: TRBV4-1
D: -
size: -
J: TRBJ2-7